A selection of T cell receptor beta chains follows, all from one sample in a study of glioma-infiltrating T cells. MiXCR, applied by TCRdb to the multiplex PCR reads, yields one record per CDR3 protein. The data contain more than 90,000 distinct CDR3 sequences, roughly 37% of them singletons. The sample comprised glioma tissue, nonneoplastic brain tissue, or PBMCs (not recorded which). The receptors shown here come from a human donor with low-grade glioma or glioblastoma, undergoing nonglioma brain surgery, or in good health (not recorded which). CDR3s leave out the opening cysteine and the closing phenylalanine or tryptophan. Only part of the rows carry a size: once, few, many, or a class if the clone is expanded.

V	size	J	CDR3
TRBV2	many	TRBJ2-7	ASTYAAYEQY
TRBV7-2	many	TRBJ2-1	ASSLVASGRANEQF
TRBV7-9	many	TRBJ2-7	ASSLGRGEQY
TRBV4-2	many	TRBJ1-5	ASSQDPGGAQPQH
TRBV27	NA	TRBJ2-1	ASRPLAGGPDEQF
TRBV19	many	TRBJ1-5	ASSGTGGSYQPQH
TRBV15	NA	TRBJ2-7	ATSRAGGREQY
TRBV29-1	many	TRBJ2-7	SVEGHGRGPYEQY
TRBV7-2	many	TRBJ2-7	ASSPKRAYEQY
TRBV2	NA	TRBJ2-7	ASSERGQGHEQY
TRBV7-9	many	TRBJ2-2	ASSLARSMNTGELF
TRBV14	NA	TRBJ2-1	ASRQGGGYNEQF
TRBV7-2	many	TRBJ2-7	ASSQLGGSSYEQY
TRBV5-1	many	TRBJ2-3	ASSLMGRPPDTQY
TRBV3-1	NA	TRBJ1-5	ASRQDPGQQPQH
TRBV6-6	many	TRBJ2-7	ASSYLTGSYERY
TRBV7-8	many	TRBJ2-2	ASSFRDRATGELF
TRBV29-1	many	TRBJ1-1	SVAQGVVNTEAF
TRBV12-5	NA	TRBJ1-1	ASGFSTADYSNTEAF
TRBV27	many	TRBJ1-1	ASSPIGGSTEAF
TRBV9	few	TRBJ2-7	ASSPNRGDEQY
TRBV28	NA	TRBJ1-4	ASSPDRKNEKLF
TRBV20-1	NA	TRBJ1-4	SARSDRGRIGKPF
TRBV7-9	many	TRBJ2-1	ASSLAASGGPPGEQF
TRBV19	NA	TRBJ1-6	ASTPGDGFNQPLH
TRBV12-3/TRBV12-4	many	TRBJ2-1	ASSRDRGTNEQF
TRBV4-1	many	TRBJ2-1	ASSQGSGFNEQF
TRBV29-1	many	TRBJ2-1	SVMTGNEQF
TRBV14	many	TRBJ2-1	ASSQDRTESFRYNEQF
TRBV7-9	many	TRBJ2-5	ASGFGNQETQY
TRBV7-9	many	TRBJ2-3	ASSLGSGTTDTQY
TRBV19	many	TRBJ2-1	ASSSGSTSYNEQF
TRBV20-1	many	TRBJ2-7	SATRYGVDYEQY
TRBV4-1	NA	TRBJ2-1	ASSGAGSEQL
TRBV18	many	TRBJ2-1	ASSPYGQYNEQF
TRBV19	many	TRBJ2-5	ASGSTQETQY
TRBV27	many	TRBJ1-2	ASKQGNKYGYT
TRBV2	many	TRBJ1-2	ASSEARGAGGYT
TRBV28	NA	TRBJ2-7	ASQLDMGLYEQY
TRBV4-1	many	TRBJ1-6	ASSQEGTGAHSPLH
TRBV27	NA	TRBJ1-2	VSSFRGSSYGYT
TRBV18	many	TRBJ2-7	ASSRRQGAYEQY